The subject of this entry is one T cell receptor beta chain. Its antigen is currently not known. Base quality data are lacking; no much larger clone is found one base away. Healthy HIV-negative adults with no recently reported acute infections or vaccinations were included as donors. Only Caucasian adults living in Nashville, Tennessee, USA were represented among the donors. CD4+ T cells were enriched through magnetic negative selection, after which naive cells were positively selected on CD45RA and the remaining negative fraction served as the memory subset. Blood was obtained by leukapheresis, after which PBMCs were separated by Ficoll-Histopaque density gradient centrifugation and cryopreserved in liquid nitrogen vapor phase. Analytical flow cytometry was used to check the purity and quantity of each magnetically sorted T cell population. Genomic DNA was isolated from each sorted fraction and quantified by UV absorbance on a Nanodrop 2000c.

Using the deep immunoSEQ assay, TCR CDR3 regions were amplified from genomic DNA by multiplex PCR. Genomic DNA extracted from each cell subset was distributed evenly over all wells of several immunoSEQ 96-well plates, and each plate served as one replicate. For sorted subsets, around 200 ng genomic DNA, equal to 30,000 to 35,000 T cell genomes, was loaded into each replicate PCR. Purified libraries were quantified with a Qubit 3.0 fluorometer, sized on a Bioanalyzer 2100, and re-quantified with the KAPA Library Quantification kit. Each immunoSEQ 96-well plate was sequenced on its own single-read 150-cycle Illumina NextSeq 550 flow cell. On the authors' methods: Because the immunoSEQ output held only junctional sequences and lacked quality scores, the filtering could not match the filtering applied to full-length reads. To assign V/J genes and CDR3, sequences were annotated using PyIR, a Python wrapper for IgBLAST v1.9, with IMGT germline references. Reads were removed for weak V/J assignments (E-value above 1e-6), missing CDR3, stop codons, out-of-frame junctions, or ambiguous translated residues. A V3J clonotype was defined by an identical inferred V gene, J gene, and CDR3 amino acid sequence. Percentage overlap between repertoires was computed as shared unique clonotypes divided by the size of the smaller repertoire. Richness of each repertoire was evaluated using RTK rarefaction, the Chao1 estimator, and Recon v2.1 estimates of unobserved clonotypes. Generation probabilities for all TCRbeta clonotypes obtained by the gDNA method from four donors were computed using OLGA. This immuneACCESS table, as held by TCRdb, lists in-frame sequences with V and J called but not all clones. Of the missing ones, under half trace to an unresolved V gene in checked studies; the others have no known cause. V and J calls and clone size are as listed in that table; D and trimming were resolved from the DNA. This sample is represented by about 980,000 clones; more than 75% of them were singletons. The top ten clones comprise approximately 1.5% of the sample.

The sample comes from a study of shared clonotypes between healthy human individuals (dated by TCRdb to about 2020). General notes on the study: Two women and three men aged 18 to 49 years were included in the cohort. Per donor, three plates each were used for CD4 naive and CD4 memory, two for CD8 naive, and one for CD8 memory. The study deeply sequenced blood TCR repertoires of roughly five healthy adults to estimate repertoire size and the extent of clonotype sharing between individuals. Different laboratories and diverse techniques were used to prepare libraries and sequence TCR repertoires, to increase sequencing depth and limit assay-specific biases. Per donor, leukapheresis produced somewhere between about 0.94 and 9.5 billion PBMCs. What the research found in general, with its limitations: Sharing across four donors was observed for roughly 5% of naive CD4, under 4% of naive CD8, about 2.5% of memory CD4, and less than 0.45% of memory CD8 clonotypes. Clonotypes shared by all four sorted-subset donors showed higher generation probabilities than non-shared clonotypes. Larger estimated clonotype richness was generally found for naive subsets than for memory subsets. Because the study included a small number of donors, the genetic and exposure-history diversity represented was limited. Rarefaction of sorted-subset datasets indicated incomplete sequencing despite the large sequencing depth. Based on pairwise subsampling, the degree of clonotype sharing among donors was expected to be affected by sequencing depth. Sampling was restricted to blood, and TCR repertoires in tissues likely differ from the TCR repertoires found in blood.

The specimen sequenced was memory CD4+ T cells sorted from blood. The label giving this sample's cell subset or site can be read as: CD45RA-negative fraction. The TCR was taken from a man aged 18 to 30 in good health.

In nucleotide form, the sequence is TGCGCCAGCAGCGCTGCCCCCGGGACAGTACAAGAGACCCAGTACTTC. Its amino acids are CASSAAPGTVQETQYF. This sequence uses TRBV5-1 and TRBJ2-5; 7 middle bases align to TRBD1. After removal of 4 bases from V and 2 bases from J, the junction retains 11 bases not matched to a gene. CDR1 and CDR2 were assigned from the germline V gene as SGHRS and YFSETQ. The CDR3 runs 16 amino acids, cysteine and phenylalanine included. The DNA shown is the 48-base CDR3, in frame from base 1.